The 21 T cell receptor beta chains presented below share a single source sample, sequenced in a study of T cells after yellow fever vaccination. MiXCR was run by TCRdb on the 5' RACE reads, yielding one entry per CDR3 protein. This sample has about 350,000 distinct CDR3 sequences, with about 7.8% found just once. Sequenced here: PBMCs, sampled more than 35 days after the first yellow fever vaccination. Every receptor here comes from a man aged 18 to 29 who received the YFV17D yellow fever vaccine.

The chain uses TRBV7-2 and TRBJ2-5, with D unclear. Trimming took off 1 base at V and 4 bases at J, with 10 bases between the two ends. CDR1 and CDR2 (germline): SGHTA, FQGNSA. The CDR3 loop spans 14 amino acids. CDR3 sequence (DNA): TGTGCCAGCAGCTTAGAGTACAGAGGAGAGACCCAGTACTTC. Translating it yields CASSLEYRGETQYF.

This clonotype was observed a handful of times. The CDR3 spells CASVRWGQGETPLHF. Here the CDR3 DNA reads TGTGCCAGCGTCCGATGGGGACAGGGGGAGACACCCCTCCACTTT. The chain carries TRBV5-6 and TRBJ1-6, with TRBD1 matching 11 bases. J was trimmed by 11 bases and V by 7 bases; bases with no gene match: 11. CDR3 length: 15 residues. CDR1 SGHDT and CDR2 YYEEEE come from the germline V gene.

This clonotype has a handful of counts. The chain has TRBV7-2 and TRBJ1-2; D is undetermined. This CDR3 has 15 residues. The germline CDR1 and CDR2 sequences are SGHTA and FQGNSA. Trimming pared 0 bases from V and 5 bases from J, leaving 13 bases between. This CDR3 reads CASSLALEGVYGYTF. In DNA form, the CDR3 reads TGTGCCAGCAGCTTAGCGCTAGAAGGAGTTTATGGCTACACCTTC.

This clonotype was seen only a few times. This sequence joins TRBV27 and TRBJ2-6; no clear D gene. Germline CDR1 reads MNHEY; CDR2 reads SMNVEV (reference sequence). This CDR3 contains 16 residues. With 7 bases removed from V and 0 bases from J, the gap between germline ends came to 13 bases. The CDR3 loop is CASMFSTASGANVLTF. In DNA, the CDR3 is TGTGCCAGCATGTTCAGTACCGCCTCTGGGGCCAACGTCCTGACTTTC.

In this sample, this clonotype turned up a few times. The gene calls are TRBV7-2 and TRBJ2-3; D tentatively fits TRBD1 or TRBD2 (5 bases each). This CDR3 has 15 amino acids. V was pared by 3 bases and J by 2 bases, with 12 bases between. From germline, CDR1 is SGHTA and CDR2 FQGNSA. Here the CDR3 reads CASSFSRGLTDTQYF. CDR3 nucleotide sequence: TGTGCCAGCAGCTTCAGTCGGGGCCTCACAGATACGCAGTATTTT.

The chain links TRBV7-8 to TRBJ2-5; 13 positions match TRBD2. Unmatched junction bases numbered 5, after V lost 4 bases and J lost 0 bases. Germline CDR1 reads SGHVS; CDR2 reads FQNEAQ. The CDR3 has 17 residues. CDR3 region: CASSSGTSGEYQETQYF. DNA for the CDR3: TGTGCCAGCAGCTCTGGGACTAGCGGGGAGTACCAAGAGACCCAGTACTTC.

The table lists this clonotype with many counts. The chain uses TRBV5-1 and TRBJ1-1, with D possibly matching TRBD1 (5 bases). The germline V gene has CDR1 SGHRS and CDR2 YFSETQ. Trimming stripped 2 bases from V and 6 bases from J, with 17 bases between. The CDR3 extends over 15 amino acids. The CDR3 DNA reads TGCGCCAGCAGCTTCGTTGGGGGGACCCAGTCTGAAGCTTTCTTT. Its protein is CASSFVGGTQSEAFF. The full variable domain, completed using reference TRBV5-1 and TRBJ1-1, is KAGVTQTPRYLIKTRGQQVTLSCSPISGHRSVSWYQQTPGQGLQFLFEYFSETQRNKGNFPGRFSGRQFSNSRSEMNVSTLELGDSALYLCASSFVGGTQSEAFFGQGTRLTVV.

The sample holds many counts of this clonotype. The CDR3 protein is CSVEGGRAYEQYF. The CDR3 DNA reads as TGCAGCGTTGAGGGTGGGAGGGCCTACGAGCAGTACTTC. The chain employs TRBV29-1 and TRBJ2-7; 7 bases line up with TRBD2. Germline V gene data show CDR1 as SQVTM and CDR2 as ANQGSEA. The CDR3 loop spans 13 amino acids. V lost 3 bases and J lost 2; bases outside the gene matches: 4.

There are a few counts of this clonotype. This chain joins TRBV27 and TRBJ2-5; possibly TRBD1 or TRBD2 for D (6 bases each). The germline V gene encodes CDR1 MNHEY and CDR2 SMNVEV (reference sequence). The CDR3 loop spans 15 amino acids. Between the trimmed V and J ends, which lost 7 bases and 5 bases, there was a span of 20 bases. The CDR3 bases are TGTGCCAGCACCCAGGTGGGGGGCGGCGGGGAGACCCAGTACTTC. Protein product: CASTQVGGGGETQYF.

This clonotype was seen ten or more times. The chain recombines TRBV7-2 with TRBJ1-6, with no clear D. This CDR3 has 13 residues. Germline V gene data show CDR1 as SGHTA and CDR2 as FQGNSA. The V and J ends lost 4 bases and 9 bases respectively, with 10 bases between them. CDR3 sequence reads: CASSSGRISPLHF. For the CDR3, the DNA is TGTGCCAGCAGCTCTGGCCGGATTTCACCCCTCCACTTT.

This rearrangement joins TRBV6-5 to TRBJ2-2; 16 nucleotides match TRBD2. V lost 2 bases to trimming and J lost 6 bases; unmatched junction nucleotides: 6. Per the germline V gene, CDR1 is MNHEY and CDR2 is SVGAGI. CDR3 length: 18 amino acids. CDR3: CASSYGTSGGAPAGELFF. DNA for the CDR3: TGTGCCAGCAGTTACGGGACTAGCGGGGGGGCCCCGGCCGGGGAGCTGTTTTTT.

The chain links TRBV28 to TRBJ2-1; 9 bases map to TRBD1. V lost 6 bases and J lost 6; bases outside the gene matches: 6. The CDR3 is 14 amino acids. The V gene's germline CDR1 is MDHEN and CDR2 SYDVKM. The DNA of the CDR3 is TGTGCCAGCAGCTACAGGGGGCTCCTCAATGAGCAGTTCTTC. It is translated as CASSYRGLLNEQFF.

The CDR3 region is CSARAVRETQYF. CDR3 nucleotides: TGCAGTGCTAGAGCGGTTAGAGAGACCCAGTACTTC. V usage is TRBV20-1 and J usage is TRBJ2-5; D is uncertain. Germline CDR1 DFQATT, CDR2 SNEGSKA (reference sequence). With 1 base removed from V and 4 bases from J, the gap between germline ends came to 7 bases. The CDR3 sequence is 12 residues long.

This clonotype has at least ten counts. The chain links TRBV11-2 to TRBJ2-2, with TRBD1 matching over 7 bases. The ends lost 4 bases at V and 4 bases at J; junction bases unmatched: 3. The CDR3 length is 14 residues. In germline, CDR1 is SGHAT, CDR2 FQNNGV. This CDR3 is CASSSQGTTGELFF. The DNA of the CDR3 is TGTGCCAGCAGCTCACAGGGGACCACCGGGGAGCTGTTTTTT.

The V and J genes are TRBV7-2 and TRBJ2-2; no reliable D call. This CDR3 region has 12 residues. The V end lost 5 bases, the J end lost 8 bases, and 9 bases lay between the germline ends. Germline V CDR1 and CDR2: SGHTA, FQGNSA. The CDR3 coding sequence is TGTGCCAGCAGCCGATCAAGAGGGGAGCTGTTTTTT. Translated: CASSRSRGELFF.

In its sample, this clonotype was seen many times. This sequence joins TRBV12-3 or TRBV12-4 and TRBJ2-2; no definite D call. The V end was cut by 8 bases, the J end by 5 bases, with 15 bases between. The CDR3 is made up of 14 amino acids. The CDR3 here is CASFQLPSTGELFF. CDR3 nucleotide sequence: TGTGCCAGCTTCCAGCTCCCTTCGACCGGGGAGCTGTTTTTT.

The chain is built from TRBV20-1 and TRBJ1-5; unclear D gene. The germline V gene encodes CDR1 DFQATT and CDR2 SNEGSKA (reference sequence). CDR3 length: 15 amino acids. Between the trimmed V and J ends, which lost 3 bases and 1 base, there was a span of 13 bases. DNA for the CDR3: TGCAGTGCTAGCTTGGCTTCGGGAAGCAATCAGCCCCAGCATTTT. Amino acids: CSASLASGSNQPQHF.

V and J are TRBV25-1 and TRBJ1-1; D unclear. The germline V and J ends were trimmed by 2 bases and 7 bases, with 14 bases remaining between them. Germline V CDR1 and CDR2: MGHDK, SYGVNS. The CDR3 is made up of 14 amino acids. This CDR3 reads CASSEPSTRDEAFF. CDR3 sequence (DNA): TGTGCCAGCAGTGAACCTAGTACGAGGGATGAAGCTTTCTTT.

In the case of this clonotype: The germline gene is not matched at one end of the junction; a read error may be the cause. The chain carries TRBV10-3 and TRBJ1-3; tentatively, D is TRBD1 (5 bases). Germline V gene lookup returns CDR1 ENHRY and CDR2 SYGVKD. The CDR3 sequence is 17 residues long. The CDR3 is CAITEGISGFSGITIYF. CDR3 bases: TGTGCCATCACCGAGGGGATCTCGGGATTCTCTGGAATCACCATATATTTT.

The rearrangement links TRBV16 to TRBJ1-4, with a tentative D call TRBD1 (6 bases). The CDR3 consists of 13 residues. V was cut by 4 bases and J by 8 bases, with 11 bases left in between. The V gene's germline CDR1 is KGHSY and CDR2 FQNENV. CDR3 sequence (DNA): TGTGCCAGCAGCCCTTGGACAGTCGAAAAACTGTTTTTT. Its protein product is CASSPWTVEKLFF.

This clonotype was seen a few times. V and J are TRBV6-2 or TRBV6-3 and TRBJ2-7; TRBD2 matches 14 bases. The germline gives CDR1 MNHEY, CDR2 SVGEGT. The length of the CDR3 is 14 residues. Losses at the gene ends were 6 bases for V and 5 bases for J; bases not matched to a gene: 3. This CDR3 is CASSGTSGGHEQYV. The CDR3 DNA is TGTGCCAGCAGCGGGACTAGCGGGGGCCACGAGCAGTACGTC.